Presented here are 3 T cell receptor beta chains from one specimen sequenced in a study of shared clonotypes between healthy human individuals. The naive CD8 population came from CD45RO-negative cells selected for CCR7, without terminally differentiated effector memory CD45RA+ cells. Profiling relied on immunoSEQ multiplex PCR, and the TCRdb table lists in-frame clones only, not all of them. The sample lists hundreds of thousands of clones, approximately 96% occurring once. Source material: naive CD8+ T cells sorted from blood. The receptors stem from a woman in her twenties or thirties in good health.

The chain has TRBV2 and TRBJ2-1; a weak D match, TRBD1 (6 bases). The CDR3 totals 15 residues. Trimming removed 0 bases from V and 2 bases from J, with 8 bases in between. CDR1 and CDR2 (germline): SNHLY, FYNNEI. Here the CDR3 reads CASSEAGATYNEQFF. The DNA of the CDR3 is TGTGCCAGCAGTGAAGCGGGGGCGACCTACAATGAGCAGTTCTTC.

This chain uses TRBV28 with TRBJ2-7, with D hard to call. This CDR3 comprises 15 residues. The germline V gene encodes CDR1 MDHEN and CDR2 SYDVKM. V lost 11 bases and J lost 3, with 23 bases in between. The CDR3 region has the DNA TGTGCCGACCCGGGTCCGGTAGTCGGTTACTACGAGCAGTACTTC. Amino acid sequence: CADPGPVVGYYEQYF. Together with reference TRBV28 and TRBJ2-7, the CDR3 gives the full variable domain: DVKVTQSSRYLVKRTGEKVFLECVQDMDHENMFWYRQDPGLGLRLIYFSYDVKMKEKGDIPEGYSVSREKKERFSLILESASTNQTSMYLCADPGPVVGYYEQYFGPGTRLTVT.

The chain uses TRBV5-6 and TRBJ1-6; tentatively, D is TRBD1 (6 bases). Germline V gene lookup returns CDR1 SGHDT and CDR2 YYEEEE. The V gene lost 2 bases and the J gene lost 13 bases, with 13 bases spanning the gap. This CDR3 has 13 amino acids. In DNA, the CDR3 is TGTGCCAGCAGCTTCGGGACATTCTTTCCCCTCCACTTT. It translates to CASSFGTFFPLHF.